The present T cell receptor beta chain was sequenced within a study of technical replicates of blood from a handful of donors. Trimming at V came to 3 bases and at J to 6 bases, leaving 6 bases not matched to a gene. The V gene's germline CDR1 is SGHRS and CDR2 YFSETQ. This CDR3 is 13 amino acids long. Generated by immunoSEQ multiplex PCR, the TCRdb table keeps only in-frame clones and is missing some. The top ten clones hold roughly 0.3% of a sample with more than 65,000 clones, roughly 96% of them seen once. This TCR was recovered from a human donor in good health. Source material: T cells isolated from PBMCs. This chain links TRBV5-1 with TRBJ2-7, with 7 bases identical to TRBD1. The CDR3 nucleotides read TGCGCCAGCAGCTACTGGACAGGCGGCGAGCAGTACTTC. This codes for CASSYWTGGEQYF.